This is a list of T cell receptor beta chains from one sample in a study of monozygotic twins with inflammatory bowel disease. TCRdb reprocessed the 5' RACE reads, keeping one entry per CDR3 protein, no DNA. This sample contains fewer than 550,000 distinct CDR3 sequences. The sequenced material came from blood. The receptors originated from a human donor with ulcerative colitis or Crohn's disease, or a healthy co-twin of an affected twin (not recorded which). Both conserved end residues are part of each CDR3.

V gene: TRBV7-2; J gene: TRBJ2-5; CDR3 protein: CASSLAYGAETQYF
V gene: TRBV4-1; J gene: TRBJ1-3; CDR3 protein: CASSQVSRGLGNTIYF
V gene: TRBV6-5; J gene: TRBJ1-2; CDR3 protein: CASGGGHGYTF
V gene: TRBV12-3/TRBV12-4; J gene: TRBJ2-1; CDR3 protein: CASSLSRASSYNEQFF
V gene: TRBV10-2; J gene: TRBJ1-6; CDR3 protein: CASSEQGAHSPLHF
V gene: TRBV5-5; J gene: TRBJ2-3; CDR3 protein: CASSRGSSTDTQYF
V gene: TRBV18; J gene: TRBJ2-7; CDR3 protein: CASSPPGTSGRAAGEQYF
V gene: TRBV20-1; J gene: TRBJ2-7; CDR3 protein: CSATLSRGGYEQYF
V gene: TRBV2; J gene: TRBJ2-7; CDR3 protein: CASSDQGRPYEQYF
V gene: TRBV18; J gene: TRBJ2-5; CDR3 protein: CASSVIQGANPEEAQYF
V gene: TRBV19; J gene: TRBJ2-2; CDR3 protein: CASSPAKTTGELFF
V gene: TRBV4-2; J gene: TRBJ2-5; CDR3 protein: CASSRGQTSGGAVETQYF
V gene: TRBV5-4; J gene: TRBJ1-2; CDR3 protein: CASSSAGGADYGYTF
V gene: TRBV12-3/TRBV12-4; J gene: TRBJ2-2; CDR3 protein: CASSLGGGELFF
V gene: TRBV6-2/TRBV6-3; J gene: TRBJ2-7; CDR3 protein: CVSSPGLLYEQYF
V gene: TRBV20-1; J gene: TRBJ1-6; CDR3 protein: CSARRGVGGSPLHF
V gene: TRBV21-1; J gene: TRBJ2-4; CDR3 protein: CASRLSPGTGYF
V gene: TRBV7-9; J gene: TRBJ1-2; CDR3 protein: CASSLTTGEGYGYTF
V gene: TRBV24-1; J gene: TRBJ2-1; CDR3 protein: CATSDFAGVSTNEQFF
V gene: TRBV20-1; J gene: TRBJ2-1; CDR3 protein: CSARSGLRDEQFF
V gene: TRBV4-1; J gene: TRBJ2-1; CDR3 protein: CASSQVFSTRDRGGVNEQFF
V gene: TRBV7-9; J gene: TRBJ2-7; CDR3 protein: CASSLGSGRAPEQYF
V gene: TRBV5-8; J gene: TRBJ2-3; CDR3 protein: CASTYTRKEDTQYF
V gene: TRBV5-1; J gene: TRBJ2-7; CDR3 protein: CASSFWDSSYEQYF
V gene: TRBV20-1; J gene: TRBJ2-3; CDR3 protein: CSAKGLIAGGNTDTQYF
V gene: TRBV20-1; J gene: TRBJ2-2; CDR3 protein: CSARHDYREGYGELFF
V gene: TRBV30; J gene: TRBJ2-1; CDR3 protein: CVWRGQGGSYNEQFF
V gene: TRBV4-3; J gene: TRBJ2-7; CDR3 protein: CASSQETSGRSEQYF
V gene: TRBV5-6; J gene: TRBJ2-4; CDR3 protein: CASSLHMKNIQYF
V gene: TRBV6-5; J gene: TRBJ1-2; CDR3 protein: CASSSSGQGPKNYGYTF
V gene: TRBV5-1; J gene: TRBJ2-7; CDR3 protein: CASRDNSYEQYF
V gene: TRBV24-1; J gene: TRBJ2-5; CDR3 protein: CATSDPTGGETQYF
V gene: TRBV20-1; J gene: TRBJ2-7; CDR3 protein: CSARVAGTYEQYF
V gene: TRBV20-1; J gene: TRBJ2-3; CDR3 protein: CSAERRAGETDTQYF
V gene: TRBV5-1; J gene: TRBJ2-1; CDR3 protein: CASSLASGSGEQFF
V gene: TRBV27; J gene: TRBJ2-1; CDR3 protein: CASSQGTSSNNEQFF
V gene: TRBV24-1; J gene: TRBJ2-2; CDR3 protein: CATSDSGQARNTGELFF
V gene: TRBV4-1; J gene: TRBJ2-3; CDR3 protein: CASRASGRPDTQYF
V gene: TRBV3-1; J gene: TRBJ1-6; CDR3 protein: CASSPRDQFYNSPLHF
V gene: TRBV19; J gene: TRBJ1-1; CDR3 protein: CASSISSGNTEAFF
V gene: TRBV10-3; J gene: TRBJ1-2; CDR3 protein: CAITRSQGTDGYTF
V gene: TRBV20-1; J gene: TRBJ1-2; CDR3 protein: CSARAPAGYGYTF
V gene: TRBV4-1; J gene: TRBJ2-7; CDR3 protein: CASSRAGRIPYEQYF
V gene: TRBV20-1; J gene: TRBJ1-5; CDR3 protein: CSAGTGNQPQHF
V gene: TRBV11-2; J gene: TRBJ2-7; CDR3 protein: CASSFKGSDSRGGYEQYF
V gene: TRBV20-1; J gene: TRBJ2-1; CDR3 protein: CSARLYNEQFF
V gene: TRBV14; J gene: TRBJ1-3; CDR3 protein: CASSQEAISGNTIYF
V gene: TRBV6-1; J gene: TRBJ1-2; CDR3 protein: CASSENPLYKRGYTF